The 2 T cell receptor beta chains listed next were all sequenced from one sample in a study of cytomegalovirus exposure and HLA in healthy donors. Researchers ran the PCR with 60 Vbeta and 13 Jbeta primers. The method was immunoSEQ multiplex PCR; TCRdb's version includes in-frame clones alone and lacks a portion of them. The table records about 97,000 clones, roughly 70% of them present only once. The sample was PBMCs. The receptors were gathered from a man aged 45 to 65 in good health and CMV-seronegative.

The genes are TRBV15 and TRBJ1-3; D ambiguous. Trimming pared 0 bases from V and 2 bases from J, leaving 8 bases between. From germline, CDR1 is LNHNV and CDR2 YYDKDF (reference sequence). This CDR3 is 15 amino acids long. CDR3 protein: CATSRDRGAGNTIYF. The CDR3, as DNA: TGTGCCACCAGCAGAGATCGCGGGGCTGGAAACACCATATATTTT.

The rearrangement joins TRBV7-9 to TRBJ2-7; D gene unclear. The ends were cut back, 4 bases at V and 3 bases at J, with 10 bases in the middle. Germline CDR1 is SEHNR and CDR2 is FQNEAQ (reference sequence). The CDR3 runs 13 residues. CDR3 in DNA: TGTGCCAGCAGCTCCGGCGGAGACTACGAGCAGTACTTC. Its translation: CASSSGGDYEQYF.